This passage covers 7 T cell receptor beta chains from one sample sequenced in a study of shared clonotypes between healthy human individuals. Sequencing was performed with immunoSEQ multiplex PCR; in TCRdb, only in-frame clones are kept and a portion is missing. This sample carries hundreds of thousands of clones, nearly 98% of them seen once, and the ten largest clones take approximately 0.3%. Naive CD8 cells, CD45RO-negative and positively selected for CCR7, excluded terminally differentiated effector memory CD45RA+ cells. Sequenced: naive CD8+ T cells sorted from blood. The receptors come from a young man in good health.

The CDR3 sequence is CASSVPGQGINEQFF. The CDR3 DNA reads as TGTGCCAGCAGCGTACCCGGACAGGGGATCAATGAGCAGTTCTTC. The rearrangement uses TRBV9 and TRBJ2-1; 9 bases are shared with TRBD1. The CDR3 extends over 15 amino acids. Per germline, CDR1 SGDLS and CDR2 YYNGEE. V shed 1 base and J 6 bases; nucleotides not matched to a gene: 5.

The chain has TRBV9 and TRBJ2-5; TRBD2 is a possible D gene (6 bases). The CDR3 contains 15 residues. CDR1 is SGDLS and CDR2 is YYNGEE in the germline V gene. The ends were cut back, 0 bases at V and 2 bases at J, with 11 bases in the middle. This chain's CDR3 is CASSVGDFRQETQYF. DNA for the CDR3: TGTGCCAGCAGCGTAGGGGACTTTCGGCAAGAGACCCAGTACTTC. Drawing the rest from reference TRBV9 and TRBJ2-5, the complete variable domain is DSGVTQTPKHLITATGQRVTLRCSPRSGDLSVYWYQQSLDQGLQFLIQYYNGEERAKGNILERFSAQQFPDLHSELNLSSLELGDSALYFCASSVGDFRQETQYFGPGTRLLVL.

The chain joins TRBV27 to TRBJ1-1; no reliable D call. Germline V gene sequence: CDR1 MNHEY, CDR2 SMNVEV (reference sequence). Trimming shortened V by 5 bases and J by 5 bases, and 18 bases separated the two germline ends. This CDR3 spans 15 amino acids. Here the CDR3 reads CASSPHWTLGTEAFF. In nucleotides, the CDR3 is TGTGCCAGCAGTCCCCATTGGACCCTGGGGACTGAAGCTTTCTTT.

This chain connects TRBV19 to TRBJ2-7; D is uncertain. In germline, CDR1 is LNHDA, CDR2 SQIVND (reference sequence). The CDR3 loop spans 14 amino acids. V lost 4 bases and J lost 4, with 14 bases in between. In DNA form, the CDR3 reads TGTGCCAGTAGTACCAGAATTTTAGGGTACGAGCAGTACTTC. This sequence encodes CASSTRILGYEQYF.

Remarks on this clone: This specimen includes other DNA sequences encoding the same CDR3. The rearrangement links TRBV7-9 to TRBJ2-1; tentatively, D is TRBD2 (6 bases). The CDR3 contains 15 residues. Germline CDR1 SEHNR, CDR2 FQNEAQ (reference sequence). Deletions cut 3 bases from V and 0 bases from J, with 9 bases between. This CDR3 reads CASSFAGSSYNEQFF. In DNA, the CDR3 is TGTGCCAGCAGCTTCGCGGGGAGCTCCTACAATGAGCAGTTCTTC.

J is TRBJ2-1 and V is TRBV6-4; maybe TRBD2 (6 bases). Germline CDR1 reads MRHNA; CDR2 reads SNTAGT. The germline V and J ends were trimmed by 3 bases and 12 bases, with 24 bases remaining between them. The CDR3 covers 16 residues. The CDR3 here is CASSEQRHPEGVAQFF. The DNA for the CDR3 is TGTGCCAGCAGTGAACAACGGCATCCGGAGGGTGTTGCGCAGTTCTTC.

The rearrangement links TRBV4-3 to TRBJ2-1; 8 positions agree with TRBD2. The CDR3 sequence is 15 residues long. Germline CDR1 LGHNA, CDR2 YSLEER. J gave up 10 bases and V 0 bases, and 8 bases lay outside the gene matches. The CDR3 spells CASSQDQLAGGEQFF. For the CDR3, the DNA is TGCGCCAGCAGCCAAGATCAGCTAGCGGGCGGGGAGCAGTTCTTC.